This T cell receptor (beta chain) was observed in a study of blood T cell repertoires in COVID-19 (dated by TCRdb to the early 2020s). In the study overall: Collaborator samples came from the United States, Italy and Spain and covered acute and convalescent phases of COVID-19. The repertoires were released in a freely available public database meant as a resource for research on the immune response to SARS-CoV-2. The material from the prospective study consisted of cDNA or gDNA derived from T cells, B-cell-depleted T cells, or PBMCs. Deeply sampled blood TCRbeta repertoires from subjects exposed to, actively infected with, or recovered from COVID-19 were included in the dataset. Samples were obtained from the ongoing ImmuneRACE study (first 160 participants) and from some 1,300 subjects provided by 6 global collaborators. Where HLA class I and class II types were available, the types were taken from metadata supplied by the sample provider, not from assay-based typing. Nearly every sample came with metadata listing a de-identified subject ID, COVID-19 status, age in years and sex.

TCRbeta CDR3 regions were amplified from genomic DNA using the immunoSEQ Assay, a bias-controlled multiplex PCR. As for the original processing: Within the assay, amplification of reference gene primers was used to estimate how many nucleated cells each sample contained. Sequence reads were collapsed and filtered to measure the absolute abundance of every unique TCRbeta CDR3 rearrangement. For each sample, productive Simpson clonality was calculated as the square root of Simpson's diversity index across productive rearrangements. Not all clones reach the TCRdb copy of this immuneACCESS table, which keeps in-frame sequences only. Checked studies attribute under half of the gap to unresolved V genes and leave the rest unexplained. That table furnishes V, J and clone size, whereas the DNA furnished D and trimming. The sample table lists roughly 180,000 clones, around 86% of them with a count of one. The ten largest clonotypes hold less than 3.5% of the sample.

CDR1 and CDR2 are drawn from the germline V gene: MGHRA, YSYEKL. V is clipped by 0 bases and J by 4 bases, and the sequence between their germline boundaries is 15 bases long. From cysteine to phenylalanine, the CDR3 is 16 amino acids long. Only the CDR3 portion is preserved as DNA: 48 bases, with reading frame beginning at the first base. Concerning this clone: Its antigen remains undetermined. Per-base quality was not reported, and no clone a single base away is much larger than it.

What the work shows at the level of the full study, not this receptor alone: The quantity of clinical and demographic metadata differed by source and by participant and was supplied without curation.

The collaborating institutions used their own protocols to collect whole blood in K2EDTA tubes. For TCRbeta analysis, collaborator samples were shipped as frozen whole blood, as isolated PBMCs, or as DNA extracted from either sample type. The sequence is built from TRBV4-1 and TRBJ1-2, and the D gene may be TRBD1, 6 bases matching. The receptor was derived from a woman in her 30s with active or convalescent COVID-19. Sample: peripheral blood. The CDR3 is CASSQDPWGGAYGYTF. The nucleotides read TGCGCCAGCAGCCAAGACCCTTGGGGGGGGGCCTATGGCTACACCTTC.